This TCR beta chain derives from a study of cytomegalovirus exposure and HLA in healthy donors. Findings and limits, study-wide: TCR beta V- and J-gene trimming, according to a later analysis, was linked to a missense DCLRE1C variant.

To note about this clone: What it recognizes is unknown.

Primers for the PCR totalled 60 Vbeta and 13 Jbeta. The data were produced by immunoSEQ multiplex PCR, yet TCRdb's version contains in-frame clones alone and is incomplete. Of more than 150,000 clones listed, just under 80% are singletons. V shed 4 bases, J shed 7 bases, and the junction held 13 bases outside the gene matches. The V gene's germline CDR1 is MDHEN and CDR2 SYDVKM. This CDR3 has 18 residues. Sequencing was performed on PBMCs. The receptor comes from a woman in her forties in good health and CMV-seropositive. The rearrangement uses TRBV28 and TRBJ2-4; 13 bases are shared with TRBD2. The CDR3 DNA reads TGTGCCAGCAGTTCCACTAGCGGGGGGGCTCAGGTGAAGAACATTCAGTACTTC. Protein product: CASSSTSGGAQVKNIQYF.